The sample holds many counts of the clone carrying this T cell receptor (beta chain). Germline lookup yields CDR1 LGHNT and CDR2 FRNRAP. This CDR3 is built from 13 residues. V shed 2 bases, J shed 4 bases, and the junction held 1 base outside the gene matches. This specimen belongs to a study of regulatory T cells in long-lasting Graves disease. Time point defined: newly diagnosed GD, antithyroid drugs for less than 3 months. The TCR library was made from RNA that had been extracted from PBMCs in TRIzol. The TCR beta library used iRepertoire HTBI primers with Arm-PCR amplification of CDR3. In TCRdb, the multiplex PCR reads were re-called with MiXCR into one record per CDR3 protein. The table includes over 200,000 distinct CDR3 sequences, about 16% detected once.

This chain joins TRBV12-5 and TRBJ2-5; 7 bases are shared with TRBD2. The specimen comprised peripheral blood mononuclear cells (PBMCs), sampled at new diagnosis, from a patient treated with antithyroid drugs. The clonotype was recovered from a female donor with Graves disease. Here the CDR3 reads CASGLSGTETQYF. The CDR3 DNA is TGTGCTAGTGGTTTGAGCGGGACAGAGACCCAGTACTTC.